This T cell receptor (beta chain) is from a study of blood T cell repertoires in COVID-19. Germline CDR1 is KGHDR and CDR2 is SFDVKD. Trimming cost V 2 bases and J 2 bases; bases outside gene matches: 5. The CDR3 length is 17 residues. Original processing methods: Cell counts per sample came from amplifying reference gene primers. This table comes from immunoSEQ multiplex PCR, and its TCRdb copy is limited to in-frame clones, with some not included. V and J calls and clone size follow that table, whereas D and trimming were derived from the DNA. Here the sample spans under 300,000 clones, roughly 82% being singletons.

This rearrangement joins TRBV24-1 to TRBJ2-3; TRBD2 matches 11 bases. The sequenced material came from peripheral blood. The source is a man at least 80 years old with acute or convalescent COVID-19. In DNA form, the CDR3 reads TGTGCCACCAGTGATTCCGGACTAGCGGGCCTCACAGATACGCAGTATTTT. It codes for CATSDSGLAGLTDTQYF.